The clone carrying this T cell receptor (beta chain) was detected a few times. One entry per CDR3 protein results from TCRdb running MiXCR on the 5' RACE reads. The table lists roughly 340,000 distinct CDR3 sequences, 15% to 20% of them singletons, with around 22% in the top ten. These data come from a study of T-cell memory formation after mild COVID-19. This CDR3 contains 16 residues. Germline lookup yields CDR1 DFQATT and CDR2 SNEGSKA (reference sequence). V trimming: 6 bases; J trimming: 0 bases; junction bases outside the gene matches: 10. The rearrangement joins TRBV20-1 to TRBJ2-1; 8 positions agree with TRBD2. The TCR sequence derives from a man aged 18 to 30 who had mild COVID-19 (a few samples of this study predate the infection). Cell type and time point are not known. Sequences were obtained from PBMCs or a T cell subset sorted from them (not recorded which). CDR3 coding DNA: TGCAGTGCCCCCGGACTAGCAAGTGGCTCCTACAATGAGCAGTTCTTC. Protein sequence: CSAPGLASGSYNEQFF.